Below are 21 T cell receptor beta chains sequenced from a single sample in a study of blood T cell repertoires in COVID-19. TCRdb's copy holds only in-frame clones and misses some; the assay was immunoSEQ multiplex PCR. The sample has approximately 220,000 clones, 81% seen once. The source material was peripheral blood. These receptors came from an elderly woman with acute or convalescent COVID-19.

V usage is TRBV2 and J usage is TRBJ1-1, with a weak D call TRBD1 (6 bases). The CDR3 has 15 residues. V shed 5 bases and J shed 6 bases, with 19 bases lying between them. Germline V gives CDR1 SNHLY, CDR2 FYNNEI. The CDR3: CASSIGWVQGSEAFF. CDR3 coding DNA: TGTGCCAGCAGTATCGGGTGGGTACAGGGCTCTGAAGCTTTCTTT.

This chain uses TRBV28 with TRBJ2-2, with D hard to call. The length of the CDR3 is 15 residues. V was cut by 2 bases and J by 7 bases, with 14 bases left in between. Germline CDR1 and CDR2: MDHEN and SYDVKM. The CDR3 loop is CASSLTTETFGELFF. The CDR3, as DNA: TGTGCCAGCAGTTTAACCACTGAGACTTTCGGGGAGCTGTTTTTT.

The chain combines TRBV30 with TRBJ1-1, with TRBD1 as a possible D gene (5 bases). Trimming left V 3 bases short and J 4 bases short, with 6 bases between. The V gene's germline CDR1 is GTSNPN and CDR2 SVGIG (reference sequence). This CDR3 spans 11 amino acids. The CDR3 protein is CAWRGGTEAFF. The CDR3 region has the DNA TGTGCCTGGAGGGGGGGCACTGAAGCTTTCTTT. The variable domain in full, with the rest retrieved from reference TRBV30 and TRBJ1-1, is SQTIHQWPATLVQPVGSPLSLECTVEGTSNPNLYWYRQAAGRGLQLLFYSVGIGQISSEVPQNLSASRPQDRQFILSSKKLLLSDSGFYLCAWRGGTEAFFGQGTRLTVV.

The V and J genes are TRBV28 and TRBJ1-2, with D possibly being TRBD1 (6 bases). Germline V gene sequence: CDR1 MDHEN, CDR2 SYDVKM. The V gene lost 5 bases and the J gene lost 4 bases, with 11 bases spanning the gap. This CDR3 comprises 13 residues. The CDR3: CASSEQGRYGYTF. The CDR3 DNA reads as TGTGCCAGCAGTGAACAGGGTCGCTATGGCTACACCTTC.

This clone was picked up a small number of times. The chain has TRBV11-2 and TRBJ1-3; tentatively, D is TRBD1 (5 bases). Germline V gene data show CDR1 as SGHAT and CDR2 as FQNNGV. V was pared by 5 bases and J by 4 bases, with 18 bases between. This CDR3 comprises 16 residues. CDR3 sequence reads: CASSRYRGARGNTIYF. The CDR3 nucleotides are TGTGCCAGCAGCAGATACCGCGGGGCGAGAGGAAACACCATATATTTT.

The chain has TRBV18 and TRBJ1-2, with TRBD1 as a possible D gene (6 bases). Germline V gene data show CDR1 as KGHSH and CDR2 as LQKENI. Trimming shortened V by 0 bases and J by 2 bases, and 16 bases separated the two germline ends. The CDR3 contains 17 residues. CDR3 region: CASSPPVGGQRNYGYTF. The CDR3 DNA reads TGTGCCAGCTCACCACCGGTGGGGGGGCAGAGGAACTATGGCTACACCTTC.

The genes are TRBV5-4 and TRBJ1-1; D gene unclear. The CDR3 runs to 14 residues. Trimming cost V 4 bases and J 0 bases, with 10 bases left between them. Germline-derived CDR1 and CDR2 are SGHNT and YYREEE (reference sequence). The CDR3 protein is CASSRSQMNTEAFF. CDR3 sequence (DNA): TGTGCCAGCAGCCGGTCGCAAATGAACACTGAAGCTTTCTTT.

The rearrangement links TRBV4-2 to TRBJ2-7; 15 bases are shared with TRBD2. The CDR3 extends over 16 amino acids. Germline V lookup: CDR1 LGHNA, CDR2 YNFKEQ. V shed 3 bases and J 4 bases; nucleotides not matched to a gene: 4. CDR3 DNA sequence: TGTGCCAGCAGCCAGGGACTAGCGGGGGGTAATTACGAGCAGTACTTC. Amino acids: CASSQGLAGGNYEQYF.

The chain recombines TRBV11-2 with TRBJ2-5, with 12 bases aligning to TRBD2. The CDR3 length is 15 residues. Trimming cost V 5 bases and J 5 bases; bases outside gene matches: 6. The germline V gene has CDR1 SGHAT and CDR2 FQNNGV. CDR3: CASSQGLAGFETQYF. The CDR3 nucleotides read TGTGCCAGCAGCCAAGGACTAGCGGGATTTGAGACCCAGTACTTC.

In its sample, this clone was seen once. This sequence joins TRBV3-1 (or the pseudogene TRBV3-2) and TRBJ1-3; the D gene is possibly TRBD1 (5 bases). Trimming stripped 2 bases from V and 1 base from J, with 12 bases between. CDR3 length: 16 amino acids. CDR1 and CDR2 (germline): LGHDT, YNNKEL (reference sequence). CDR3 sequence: CASSQMPGISGNTIYF. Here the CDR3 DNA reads TGTGCCAGCAGCCAAATGCCAGGGATTTCTGGAAACACCATATATTTT.

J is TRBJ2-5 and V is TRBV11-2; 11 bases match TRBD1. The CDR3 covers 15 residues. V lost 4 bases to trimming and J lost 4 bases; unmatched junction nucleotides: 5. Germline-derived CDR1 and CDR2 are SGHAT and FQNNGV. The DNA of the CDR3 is TGTGCCAGCAGCTCCAGGACAGGGGGCGTAGAGACCCAGTACTTC. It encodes CASSSRTGGVETQYF.

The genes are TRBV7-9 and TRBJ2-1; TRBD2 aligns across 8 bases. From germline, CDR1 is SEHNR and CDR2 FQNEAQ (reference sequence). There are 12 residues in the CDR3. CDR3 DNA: TGTGTAAGCGGGAGCGCTGGGAATGAGCAGTTCTTC. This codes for CVSGSAGNEQFF.

The CDR3 spells CASSPRDRENTEAFF. The CDR3, as DNA: TGTGCCAGCAGCCCCCGGGACAGGGAGAACACTGAAGCTTTCTTT. The rearrangement joins TRBV5-4 to TRBJ1-1; 9 bases line up with TRBD1. This CDR3 comprises 15 residues. Germline CDR1 reads SGHNT; CDR2 reads YYREEE (reference sequence). V dropped 4 bases and J dropped 1; count of bases not matched to a gene: 5.

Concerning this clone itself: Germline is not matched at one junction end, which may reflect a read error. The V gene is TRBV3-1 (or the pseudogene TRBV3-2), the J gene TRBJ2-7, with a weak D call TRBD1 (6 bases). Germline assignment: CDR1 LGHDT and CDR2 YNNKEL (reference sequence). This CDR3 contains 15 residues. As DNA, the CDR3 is TGTGCCAGCAGCCAGAACAGGGCCCTCTCCCACGAGCAGTACTTC. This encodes CASSQNRALSHEQYF.

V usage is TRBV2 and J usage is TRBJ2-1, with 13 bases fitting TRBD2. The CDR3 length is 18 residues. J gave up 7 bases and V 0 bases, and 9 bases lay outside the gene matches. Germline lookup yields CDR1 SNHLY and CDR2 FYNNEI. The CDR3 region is CASSEALTSGGAGNEQFF. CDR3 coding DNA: TGTGCCAGCAGTGAAGCGCTTACTAGCGGGGGGGCAGGGAATGAGCAGTTCTTC.

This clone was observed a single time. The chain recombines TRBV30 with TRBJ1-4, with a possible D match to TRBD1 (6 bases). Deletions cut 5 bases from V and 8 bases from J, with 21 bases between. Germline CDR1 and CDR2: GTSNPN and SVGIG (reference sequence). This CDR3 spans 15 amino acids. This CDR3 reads CAWAPHKQGNEKLFF. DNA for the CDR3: TGTGCCTGGGCCCCCCATAAGCAGGGGAACGAAAAACTGTTTTTT.

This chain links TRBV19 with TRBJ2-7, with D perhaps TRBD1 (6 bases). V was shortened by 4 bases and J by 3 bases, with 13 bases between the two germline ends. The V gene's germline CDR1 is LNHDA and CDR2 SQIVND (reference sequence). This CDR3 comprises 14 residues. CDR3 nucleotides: TGTGCCAGTAGTACACAGGGACGGGACTACGAGCAGTACTTC. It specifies CASSTQGRDYEQYF.

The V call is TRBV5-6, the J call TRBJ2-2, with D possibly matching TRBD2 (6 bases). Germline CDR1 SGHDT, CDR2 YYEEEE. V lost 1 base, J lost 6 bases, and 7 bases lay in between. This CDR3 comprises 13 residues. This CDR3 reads CASSLWGAGELFF. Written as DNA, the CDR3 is TGTGCCAGCAGCTTGTGGGGGGCCGGGGAGCTGTTTTTT.

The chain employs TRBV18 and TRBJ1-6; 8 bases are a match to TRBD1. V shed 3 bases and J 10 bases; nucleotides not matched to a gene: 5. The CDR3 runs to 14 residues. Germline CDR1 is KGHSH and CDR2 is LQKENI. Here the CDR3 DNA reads TGTGCCAGCTCACCGGGACAGGTCCAATCACCCCTCCACTTT. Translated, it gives CASSPGQVQSPLHF.

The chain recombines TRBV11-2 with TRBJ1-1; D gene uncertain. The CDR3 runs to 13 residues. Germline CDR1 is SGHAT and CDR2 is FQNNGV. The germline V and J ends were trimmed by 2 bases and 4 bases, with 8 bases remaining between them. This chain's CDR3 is CASSLNRITEAFF. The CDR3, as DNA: TGTGCCAGCAGCTTAAACAGAATCACTGAAGCTTTCTTT.

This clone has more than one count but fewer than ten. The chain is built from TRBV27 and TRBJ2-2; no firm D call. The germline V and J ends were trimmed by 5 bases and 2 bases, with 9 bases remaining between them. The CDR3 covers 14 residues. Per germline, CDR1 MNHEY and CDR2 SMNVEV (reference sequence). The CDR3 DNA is TGTGCCAGCAGTCCCGGTCATAACACCGGGGAGCTGTTTTTT. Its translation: CASSPGHNTGELFF.